These 4 T cell receptor beta chains were all obtained from the same sample, sequenced in a study of radiation and T cells in renal cell carcinoma. Noted time point: blood 4 weeks post-SBRT, at nephrectomy. Treatment indicated: 15 Gy SBRT to primary tumor, nephrectomy 4 weeks later. Generated by immunoSEQ multiplex PCR, the TCRdb table keeps only in-frame clones and is missing some. The data contain about 78,000 clones, 80% to 90% of them singletons. The material sequenced was blood, taken from a patient whose treatment included radiotherapy and nephrectomy. The source is a woman in her seventies with renal cell carcinoma.

The chain is built from TRBV5-5 and TRBJ2-1; 7 bases map to TRBD1. V lost 4 bases and J lost 8; bases outside the gene matches: 6. The CDR3 has 13 residues. The germline V gene has CDR1 SGHKS and CDR2 YYEKEE (reference sequence). Here the CDR3 DNA reads TGTGCCAGCAGCCCACAGGGGATATATGAGCAGTTCTTC. Translated: CASSPQGIYEQFF.

This chain links TRBV28 with TRBJ1-4; maybe TRBD1 (6 bases). The CDR3 is 15 amino acids. Germline V gene lookup returns CDR1 MDHEN and CDR2 SYDVKM. The germline V and J ends were trimmed by 6 bases and 6 bases, with 17 bases remaining between them. The CDR3 bases are TGTGCCAGCAGATCCAGACAGGCCGGTCATGAAAAACTGTTTTTT. This gives the protein CASRSRQAGHEKLFF. The full variable domain, completed using reference TRBV28 and TRBJ1-4, is DVKVTQSSRYLVKRTGEKVFLECVQDMDHENMFWYRQDPGLGLRLIYFSYDVKMKEKGDIPEGYSVSREKKERFSLILESASTNQTSMYLCASRSRQAGHEKLFFGSGTQLSVL.

The chain has TRBV9 and TRBJ2-7; no clear D. V shed 0 bases and J shed 5 bases, with 9 bases lying between them. Germline CDR1 reads SGDLS; CDR2 reads YYNGEE. The CDR3 totals 13 residues. The CDR3: CASSVAPQNEQYF. The CDR3, as DNA: TGTGCCAGCAGCGTAGCCCCACAAAACGAGCAGTACTTC.

The rearrangement links TRBV4-3 to TRBJ1-5; maybe TRBD1 (5 bases). Looked up from germline, CDR1 is LGHNA and CDR2 is YSLEER. The CDR3 is 16 residues long. V lost 2 bases and J lost 7, with 18 bases in between. The CDR3 loop is CASSQKHHDSVQPQHF. In DNA form, the CDR3 reads TGCGCCAGCAGCCAAAAACACCACGACAGTGTGCAGCCCCAGCATTTT.